The 12 T cell receptor beta chains below come from one sample, sequenced in a study of T-cell memory formation after mild COVID-19 (dated by TCRdb to the early 2020s). The library was made by 5' RACE. TCRdb lists the instrument as Illumina NovaSeq 6000. TCRdb ran its own pipeline on the public reads, namely fastp trimming at Q25 and MiXCR clone calling, and kept in-frame beta chains. Rows matching on CDR3 protein sequence are summarized as one entry with the most common DNA and genes. Present in this sample are about 110,000 distinct CDR3 sequences, over 15% of which were seen just once. The top ten hold approximately 5.1% of the sample. The material sequenced was PBMCs or a T cell subset sorted from them (not recorded which). The receptors here all came from a man aged 18 to 29 who had mild COVID-19 (a few samples of this study predate the infection). The sample titles of this study are shuffled in the database, so cell type and time point are left out; the donor was told from shared clones.

This rearrangement joins TRBV7-9 to TRBJ2-5, with TRBD2 matching over 10 bases. The V gene's germline CDR1 is SEHNR and CDR2 FQNEAQ (reference sequence). V lost 4 bases to trimming and J lost 3 bases; unmatched junction nucleotides: 5. The CDR3 covers 15 residues. The CDR3 reads CASSSWTSGEETQYF. CDR3 coding DNA: TGTGCCAGCAGCTCCTGGACTAGCGGAGAAGAGACCCAGTACTTC. Drawing the rest from reference TRBV7-9 and TRBJ2-5, the complete variable domain is DTGVSQNPRHKITKRGQNVTFRCDPISEHNRLYWYRQTLGQGPEFLTYFQNEAQLEKSRLLSDRFSAERPKGSFSTLEIQRTEQGDSAMYLCASSSWTSGEETQYFGPGTRLLVL.

This clonotype appeared a few times. The CDR3 bases are TGTGCCAGCAGGAAGACGGTCTGGGCGAACACCGGGGAGCTGTTTTTT. Its translation is CASRKTVWANTGELFF. The chain joins TRBV6-5 to TRBJ2-2; no clear D gene. Germline CDR1 and CDR2: MNHEY and SVGAGI. This CDR3 contains 16 residues. V was pared by 6 bases and J by 0 bases, with 14 bases between.

The rearrangement links TRBV10-2 to TRBJ1-1, with D tentatively TRBD1 (6 bases). Deletions cut 2 bases from V and 8 bases from J, with 15 bases between. This CDR3 spans 14 amino acids. The germline V gene has CDR1 WSHSY and CDR2 SAAADI. The CDR3 loop is CASSEGDIGEEAFF. DNA of the CDR3: TGCGCCAGCAGTGAGGGGGACATAGGAGAAGAAGCTTTCTTT.

This chain connects TRBV6-5 to TRBJ2-7; TRBD2 aligns across 14 bases. CDR3 length: 17 amino acids. V dropped 2 bases and J dropped 2; count of bases not matched to a gene: 5. Germline V lookup: CDR1 MNHEY, CDR2 SVGAGI. CDR3 loop: CASSYTGTSGGAYEQYF. DNA of the CDR3: TGTGCCAGCAGTTACACCGGGACTAGCGGGGGAGCCTACGAGCAGTACTTC.

This clonotype was detected only a few times. J is TRBJ2-7 and V is TRBV29-1; D is tentatively TRBD1 or TRBD2 (5 bases each). CDR1 SQVTM and CDR2 ANQGSEA come from the germline V gene. The CDR3 runs to 14 residues. Deletions cut 3 bases from V and 2 bases from J, with 14 bases between. The CDR3 bases are TGCAGCGTTGAGTGGAAAGGGGACCCCTACGAGCAGTACGTC. Protein product: CSVEWKGDPYEQYV.

The chain has TRBV7-2 and TRBJ2-1; TRBD2 aligns across 11 bases. V dropped 6 bases and J dropped 0; count of bases not matched to a gene: 7. The CDR3 loop spans 17 amino acids. Germline CDR1 SGHTA, CDR2 FQGNSA. The CDR3 loop reads CASRRSGGVSSYNEQFF. CDR3 DNA: TGTGCCAGCAGACGTAGCGGGGGGGTAAGCTCCTACAATGAGCAGTTCTTC.

The chain uses TRBV5-1 and TRBJ2-5; 7 bases fit TRBD1. The length of the CDR3 is 13 residues. J was trimmed by 5 bases and V by 2 bases; bases with no gene match: 3. Germline V CDR1 and CDR2: SGHRS, YFSETQ. The CDR3 sequence is CASSLQGSETQYF. The CDR3 coding sequence is TGCGCCAGCAGCTTACAGGGGTCGGAGACCCAGTACTTC.

The genes are TRBV2 and TRBJ1-1, with 8 bases lining up with TRBD1. V shed 4 bases, J shed 4 bases, and the junction held 5 bases outside the gene matches. Germline V gene sequence: CDR1 SNHLY, CDR2 FYNNEI. CDR3 length: 14 residues. DNA for the CDR3: TGTGCCAGCAGTGCGGACAGGGACAGCACTGAAGCTTTCTTT. It translates to CASSADRDSTEAFF. Combining the CDR3 with reference TRBV2 and TRBJ1-1 gives the whole variable domain EPEVTQTPSHQVTQMGQEVILRCVPISNHLYFYWYRQILGQKVEFLVSFYNNEISEKSEIFDDQFSVERPDGSNFTLKIRSTKLEDSAMYFCASSADRDSTEAFFGQGTRLTVV.

V is TRBV12-3 or TRBV12-4 and J is TRBJ2-5, with 8 nucleotides matching TRBD1. This CDR3 has 14 residues. With V trimmed by 6 bases and J by 2 bases, 5 bases remained unmatched. The chain's CDR3 is CASSLGQGQETQYF. For the CDR3, the DNA is TGTGCCAGCAGCCTCGGACAGGGACAAGAGACCCAGTACTTC.

The chain employs TRBV4-1 and TRBJ2-5, with D uncertain. This CDR3 spans 14 amino acids. Germline V gene lookup returns CDR1 MGHRA and CDR2 YSYEKL. V was trimmed by 0 bases and J by 3 bases, leaving 8 bases between them. This chain's CDR3 is CASSQDGLKETQYF. CDR3 DNA sequence: TGCGCCAGCAGCCAAGATGGGCTTAAAGAGACCCAGTACTTC.

This clonotype has a count of ten or more. This rearrangement joins TRBV6-5 to TRBJ2-2; D is perhaps TRBD2 (5 bases). The CDR3 contains 14 residues. V shed 7 bases and J shed 3 bases, with 12 bases lying between them. Germline V gene lookup returns CDR1 MNHEY and CDR2 SVGAGI. CDR3 sequence (DNA): TGTGCCAGCAAGAGGGTGGGCGACACCGGGGAGCTGTTTTTT. Translated: CASKRVGDTGELFF.

The chain links TRBV7-2 to TRBJ2-3; TRBD2 is a possible D gene (6 bases). V lost 5 bases, J lost 3 bases, and 12 bases lay in between. CDR1 is SGHTA, CDR2 FQGNSA, per germline. This CDR3 is built from 14 residues. CDR3 coding DNA: TGTGCCAGCAGCCAGAACGGGGGTACAGATACGCAGTATTTT. Its translation is CASSQNGGTDTQYF.